The sample holds many counts of the clone carrying this T cell receptor beta chain. Its specificity is not known. TCR beta CDR3 regions were amplified from RNA transcripts. Primed by the HTBI set, a first-round RT-PCR was run on the TCR CDR3. From the multiplex PCR reads, TCRdb called clonotypes with MiXCR, one entry per CDR3 protein. The sample yields around 290,000 distinct CDR3 sequences, approximately 13% seen once. This specimen comes from a study of T cells in Graves' hyperthyroidism and ophthalmopathy. Across the whole study: Upon initial diagnosis and before any treatment, peripheral blood was collected.

These patients, aged 18 to 65, had recently diagnosed hyperthyroidism lasting under 2 months. Thyroid ultrasound, orbital computed tomography, clinical symptoms, and serum thyroxine and TRAb underpinned diagnoses. Germline trimming cut 3 bases from V and 6 bases from J; bases unmatched to any gene: 7. Germline assignment: CDR1 SNHLY and CDR2 FYNNEI. The CDR3 is 14 residues long. Study observations and caveats: Blood shared most expanded thyroid clonotypes above 0.001.

This chain joins TRBV2 and TRBJ2-7, with 8 positions matching TRBD2. The sample taken for sequencing was blood. This sequence was found in a woman aged 40-49 years with Graves' hyperthyroidism. DNA for the CDR3: TGTGCCAGCAGTGATGGAGCGGGAGTAGGCGAGCAGTACTTC. This gives the protein CASSDGAGVGEQYF.